This T cell receptor (beta chain) was profiled in a study of blood T cell repertoires in COVID-19. Trimming stripped 8 bases from V and 0 bases from J, with 11 bases between. CDR3 length: 14 amino acids. Germline CDR1 is LNHDA and CDR2 is SQIVND (reference sequence). TCRdb's copy holds only in-frame clones and misses some; the assay was immunoSEQ multiplex PCR. The sample lists 15,000 to 20,000 clones; roughly 86% were seen once. This TCR was sampled from a human donor in a cohort sampled during active COVID-19. J is TRBJ1-5 and V is TRBV19; D not resolved. The sample taken for sequencing was peripheral blood. The CDR3 protein is CASAPYNSNQPQHF. For the CDR3, the DNA is TGTGCCAGTGCCCCGTACAATAGCAATCAGCCCCAGCATTTT.